This T cell receptor (beta chain) came from a study of regulatory T cells in long-lasting Graves disease. Concerning this clonotype itself: Antigen specificity is unknown.

Whole-study results and caveats: Persistent disease showed a preference for TRBV28, TRBJ1-2 and TRBJ2-5. For persistent Graves' patients, TCR diversity was lower than for newly diagnosed ones.

Time point reported: persistent/refractory GD, antithyroid drugs over 5 years with positive TRAb. Researchers made the TCR library from RNA that was extracted from PBMCs. Germline V gene lookup returns CDR1 DFQATT and CDR2 SNEGSKA (reference sequence). Between the trimmed V and J ends, which lost 0 bases and 2 bases, there was a span of 14 bases. This CDR3 region has 15 residues. In building TCR beta libraries, iRepertoire HTBI primers were used together with Arm-PCR of CDR3 regions. TCRdb reprocessed the multiplex PCR reads via MiXCR and lists one record per CDR3 protein. The sample has about 430,000 distinct CDR3 sequences; roughly a fifth are singletons.

The chain couples TRBV20-1 to TRBJ2-7; D possibly matches TRBD1 or TRBD2 (5 bases each). The origin of this receptor is a female donor with Graves disease. Here the sequenced sample was peripheral blood mononuclear cells (PBMCs), taken when the disease was refractory, from a patient treated with antithyroid drugs. CDR3 amino acids: CSARDGTRPPYEQYF. The DNA of the CDR3 is TGCAGTGCTAGAGATGGGACCCGACCTCCCTACGAGCAGTACTTC.